This is a list of T cell receptor beta chains from one sample in a study of long-term antiretroviral therapy in people with HIV. Assay used: immunoSEQ multiplex PCR; TCRdb lists only in-frame clones, some missing. The data contain about 39,000 clones, roughly 82% of them singletons. Specimen: unsorted PBMCs, collected 0.6 years after starting antiretroviral therapy. The receptor source for this set is a man between 18 and 35 years old with HIV. Each CDR3 is given with its conserved first and last residue. D genes are given only for firm matches. Not all rows give a size; the values are once, few, many and, for expanded clones, a class.

TRBV7-6	TRBJ2-1	NA	NA	TGTGCCAGCAGCTCCTCACAGGGTTGGGATGAGCAGTTCTTC	CASSSSQGWDEQFF
TRBV4-3	TRBJ1-1	TRBD1	NA	TGCGCCAGCAGCCAGGATTCAGGGGGCATCACTGAAGCTTTCTTT	CASSQDSGGITEAFF
TRBV12-5	TRBJ1-2	NA	few	TGTGCTAGTGGTATGGACGGATTCTATGGCTACACCTTC	CASGMDGFYGYTF
TRBV7-9	TRBJ2-5	TRBD2	once	TGTGCCAGCAGCCCTTTAAGGGAGGGACCCCAAGAGACCCAGTACTTC	CASSPLREGPQETQYF
TRBV12-5	TRBJ2-3	NA	NA	TGTGCTAGTGGTCTATCGTTCAGGATTGGTGTTGACGATAAGGGGGGTACGCAGTATTTT	CASGLSFRIGVDDKGGTQYF
TRBV29-1	TRBJ1-5	NA	NA	TGCAGCGTAAAGACAGTCCGCGGGGAGCCCCAGCATTTT	CSVKTVRGEPQHF
TRBV6-6	TRBJ1-1	NA	few	TGTGCCAGCAGTCCCGGGCCGATGAACACTGAAGCTTTCTTT	CASSPGPMNTEAFF
TRBV13	TRBJ2-1	NA	once	TGTGCCAGCACCCCCCAGCCGGGGCAGTTCTACAATGAGCAGTTCTTC	CASTPQPGQFYNEQFF
TRBV7-3	TRBJ2-7	TRBD1	NA	TGTGCCAGCAGCCCGACAGGGGGCGCGTCCTACGAGCAGTACTTC	CASSPTGGASYEQYF
TRBV30	TRBJ2-2	TRBD2	NA	TGTGCCTGCCCCCTTGGGACTAGCGGGTTGAACACCGGGGAGCTGTTTTTT	CACPLGTSGLNTGELFF
TRBV15	TRBJ2-3	TRBD1	NA	TGTGCCACCAGACCTCAAGGACAGGGGAGAGATACGCAGTATTTT	CATRPQGQGRDTQYF
TRBV2	TRBJ2-5	TRBD1	NA	TGTGCCAGCAGTGAAGCGCTTGACAGGGTAGGAACGTCGGAGACCCAGTACTTC	CASSEALDRVGTSETQYF
TRBV7-3	TRBJ2-1	NA	NA	TGTGCCAGCAGCCCCTCTGGCAATGAGCAGTTCTTC	CASSPSGNEQFF
TRBV10-1	TRBJ2-2	NA	NA	TGCGCCAGCAGCCGCTCGCTTACCGGGGAGCTGTTTTTT	CASSRSLTGELFF
TRBV7-3	TRBJ2-1	TRBD2	NA	TGTGCCAGCAGTCTACTAGCGGGAGGGTACGATGAGCAGTTCTTC	CASSLLAGGYDEQFF
TRBV10-2	TRBJ2-3	NA	NA	TGCGCCAGCAGCCGATCTAGAATCGATACGCAGTATTTT	CASSRSRIDTQYF
TRBV19	TRBJ2-1	NA	NA	TGTGCCAGTAGTATAAGTCAGCGGAATGAGCAGTTCTTC	CASSISQRNEQFF
TRBV7-3	TRBJ2-5	TRBD2	once	TGTGCCAGCAGCCCGCCTCCCGGGACTAGCGGGAGAAAGCAAGAGACCCAGTACTTC	CASSPPPGTSGRKQETQYF
TRBV5-1	TRBJ1-1	NA	once	TGCGCCAGTACCACGGCAGGGTTGAACACTGAAGCTTTCTTT	CASTTAGLNTEAFF
TRBV11-2	TRBJ2-7	TRBD1	NA	TGTGCCAGCAGTAGGGACAGGGCCGAGCAGTACTTC	CASSRDRAEQYF
TRBV30	TRBJ2-2	NA	NA	TGTGCCTGGAGTGTAGGGCTAGCGTGGACCGGGGAGCTGTTTTTT	CAWSVGLAWTGELFF
TRBV6-6	TRBJ2-1	NA	once	TGTGCCAGCAGTTCACGACTAGAATACAATGAGCAGTTCTTC	CASSSRLEYNEQFF